This TCR beta chain stems from a study of T-cell memory formation after mild COVID-19. TCRdb reanalysed the 5' RACE reads using MiXCR and keeps one entry per CDR3 protein. This sample carries more than 350,000 distinct CDR3 sequences, roughly 21% of them seen once, and the ten largest clones take approximately 12%. This TCR was recovered from an adult woman who had mild COVID-19 (a few samples of this study predate the infection). Cell type and time point are not known. The sample was PBMCs or a T cell subset sorted from them (not recorded which).

Here the CDR3 DNA reads TGTGCCAGCAGCCACCTCGCGAATTCACCCCTCCACTTT. This translates into CASSHLANSPLHF. V usage is TRBV6-6 and J usage is TRBJ1-6; D ambiguous. In germline, CDR1 is MNHNY, CDR2 SVGAGI (reference sequence). This CDR3 is built from 13 residues. Trimming removed 6 bases from V and 7 bases from J, with 10 bases in between.